The 10 T cell receptor beta chains in this list originate from one sample, sequenced in a study of blood T cell repertoires in COVID-19. The repertoire was sequenced with immunoSEQ multiplex PCR; TCRdb's copy has only in-frame clones and lacks some. Here the sample spans 65,000 to 75,000 clones, 80% to 85% being singletons. Input material: peripheral blood. Every receptor here comes from an older woman with acute or convalescent COVID-19.

The chain is built from TRBV6-5 and TRBJ1-2; TRBD1 matches at 8 bases. CDR1 and CDR2 from the germline V gene are MNHEY and SVGAGI. Germline trimming cut 9 bases from V and 0 bases from J; bases unmatched to any gene: 12. This CDR3 is 16 amino acids long. The CDR3 here is CARNYGTGSTNYGYTF. The CDR3 DNA reads as TGTGCCAGGAATTACGGGACAGGTTCTACTAACTATGGCTACACCTTC.

The rearrangement links TRBV5-1 to TRBJ2-5, with 8 bases lining up with TRBD1. This CDR3 has 17 residues. The ends lost 1 base at V and 1 base at J; junction bases unmatched: 9. Germline CDR1 SGHRS, CDR2 YFSETQ. DNA for the CDR3: TGCGCCAGCAGCTTGTTTGGGACAGGCCACAGCCAAGAGACCCAGTACTTC. Its translation: CASSLFGTGHSQETQYF.

This rearrangement joins TRBV6-4 to TRBJ1-1; D perhaps matches TRBD1 (5 bases). Germline CDR1 MRHNA, CDR2 SNTAGT. CDR3 size: 14 residues. V was clipped by 3 bases and J by 1 base, with 9 bases between them. The CDR3 region has the DNA TGTGCCAGCAGTGAGGGGCAATCGAACACTGAAGCTTTCTTT. Translation: CASSEGQSNTEAFF.

Only a few counts were recorded for this clone. V and J are TRBV7-2 and TRBJ2-2; 7 positions agree with TRBD2. The germline gives CDR1 SGHTA, CDR2 FQGNSA. CDR3 length: 16 amino acids. Losses at the gene ends were 2 bases for V and 4 bases for J; bases not matched to a gene: 7. The CDR3 spells CASSLLRGTFTGELFF. In DNA, the CDR3 is TGTGCCAGCAGCTTACTGCGGGGGACTTTCACCGGGGAGCTGTTTTTT.

The table lists this clone with a count of one. The V and J genes are TRBV12-3 or TRBV12-4 and TRBJ1-2, with D hard to call. The CDR3 contains 12 residues. V was trimmed by 3 bases and J by 8 bases, leaving 10 bases between them. Here the CDR3 DNA reads TGTGCCAGCAGTTTCGGCCGCGGGGGCTACACCTTC. Translated, it gives CASSFGRGGYTF.

The table lists this clone with a count of one. The chain combines TRBV11-2 with TRBJ1-1, with 7 positions matching TRBD1. Per germline, CDR1 SGHAT and CDR2 FQNNGV. The CDR3 runs 15 residues. The junction had 11 bases not matched to a gene; V was cut back by 5 bases and J by 5 bases. The CDR3 here is CASSPFEGGETEAFF. The CDR3 bases are TGTGCCAGCAGCCCTTTTGAAGGGGGCGAAACTGAAGCTTTCTTT. The whole variable domain, remainder taken from reference TRBV11-2 and TRBJ1-1, is EAGVAQSPRYKIIEKRQSVAFWCNPISGHATLYWYQQILGQGPKLLIQFQNNGVVDDSQLPKDRFSAERLKGVDSTLKIQPAKLEDSAVYLCASSPFEGGETEAFFGQGTRLTVV.

The rearrangement links TRBV3-1 (or the pseudogene TRBV3-2) to TRBJ1-2; possible D gene TRBD1, 5 bases. The CDR3 consists of 12 residues. Germline V gene sequence: CDR1 LGHDT, CDR2 YNNKEL (reference sequence). Trimming stripped 5 bases from V and 8 bases from J, with 12 bases between. The CDR3 protein is CASSEPGDGYTF. In DNA form, the CDR3 reads TGTGCCAGCAGCGAACCGGGGGACGGCTACACCTTC.

The sample holds one count of this clone. This chain joins TRBV5-1 and TRBJ1-3; TRBD1 matches at 7 bases. V was pared by 3 bases and J by 0 bases, with 6 bases of the junction left unmatched. In germline, CDR1 is SGHRS, CDR2 YFSETQ. The length of the CDR3 is 16 residues. The CDR3 protein is CASSSTGASSGNTIYF. In DNA, the CDR3 is TGCGCCAGCAGCTCCACAGGGGCAAGCTCTGGAAACACCATATATTTT.

J is TRBJ1-1 and V is TRBV19; tentatively, D is TRBD1 (5 bases). Germline values: CDR1 LNHDA, CDR2 SQIVND (reference sequence). V was pared by 7 bases and J by 3 bases, with 12 bases between. The CDR3 has 13 amino acids. In DNA form, the CDR3 reads TGTGCCAGTAACCCGACAGTTTACACTGAAGCTTTCTTT. It yields the protein CASNPTVYTEAFF. Using reference TRBV19 and TRBJ1-1 for the parts outside the CDR3, the full variable domain is DGGITQSPKYLFRKEGQNVTLSCEQNLNHDAMYWYRQDPGQGLRLIYYSQIVNDFQKGDIAEGYSVSREKKESFPLTVTSAQKNPTAFYLCASNPTVYTEAFFGQGTRLTVV.

This clone appeared a few times. The chain uses TRBV19 and TRBJ1-2, with no clear D. Per the germline V gene, CDR1 is LNHDA and CDR2 is SQIVND (reference sequence). Trimming took 3 bases from V and 6 from J, leaving 11 bases between them. CDR3 size: 13 residues. CDR3 region: CASSIRSAHGYTF. The CDR3 DNA is TGTGCCAGTAGTATTAGGAGCGCCCATGGCTACACCTTC.